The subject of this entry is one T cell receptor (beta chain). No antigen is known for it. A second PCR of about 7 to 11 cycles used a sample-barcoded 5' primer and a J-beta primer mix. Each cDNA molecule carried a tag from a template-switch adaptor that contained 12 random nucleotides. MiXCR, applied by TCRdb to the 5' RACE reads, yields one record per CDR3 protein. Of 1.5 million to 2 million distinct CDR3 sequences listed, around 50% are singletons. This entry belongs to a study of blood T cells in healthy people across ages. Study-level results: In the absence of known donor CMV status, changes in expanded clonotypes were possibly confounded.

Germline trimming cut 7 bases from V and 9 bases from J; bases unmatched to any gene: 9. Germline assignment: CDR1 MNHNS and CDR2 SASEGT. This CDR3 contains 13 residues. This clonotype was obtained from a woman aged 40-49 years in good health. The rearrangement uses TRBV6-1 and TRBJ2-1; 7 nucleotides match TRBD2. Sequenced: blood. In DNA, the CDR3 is TGTGCCAGCACGGGCGAGCCGGGGGGTGAGCAGTTCTTC. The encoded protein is CASTGEPGGEQFF.